The next 30 T cell receptor beta chains were all read from a single sample in a study of chemoradiotherapy in HPV16-positive cancers. Sequenced by immunoSEQ multiplex PCR; TCRdb stores in-frame clones only, minus some. The repertoire includes more than 35,000 clones, roughly 77% of them detected once, and roughly 5.1% sits in the top ten. This specimen was blood, taken from a patient who underwent chemoradiotherapy. The receptor source for this set is a human donor with HPV-associated anogenital cancer.

The chain links TRBV9 to TRBJ2-1; 7 bases line up with TRBD1. The CDR3 has 16 residues. Looked up from germline, CDR1 is SGDLS and CDR2 is YYNGEE. Trimming at V came to 3 bases and at J to 8 bases, leaving 14 bases not matched to a gene. The CDR3 region has the DNA TGTGCCAGCAGCGAGACCGGGACCAGGGGGAACTATGAGCAGTTCTTC. Amino acid sequence: CASSETGTRGNYEQFF.

The CDR3 nucleotides read TGTGCCAGCAGTTTCTTGGATCAGCCCCAGCATTTT. The encoded protein is CASSFLDQPQHF. The chain has TRBV27 and TRBJ1-5, with D hard to call. Per germline, CDR1 MNHEY and CDR2 SMNVEV (reference sequence). The CDR3 has 12 residues. The V and J ends lost 3 bases and 5 bases respectively, with 5 bases between them.

The V call is TRBV28, the J call TRBJ1-2; TRBD1 matches 7 bases. Germline lookup yields CDR1 MDHEN and CDR2 SYDVKM. V shed 4 bases and J 7 bases; nucleotides not matched to a gene: 3. The CDR3 has 12 amino acids. Here the CDR3 reads CASSSGTVGYTF. CDR3 DNA sequence: TGTGCCAGCAGTTCCGGGACAGTTGGCTACACCTTC.

The V and J genes are TRBV15 and TRBJ1-6; D remains ambiguous. CDR1 LNHNV and CDR2 YYDKDF come from the germline V gene (reference sequence). The CDR3 extends over 13 amino acids. V lost 0 bases, J lost 10 bases, and 7 bases lay in between. The CDR3 DNA is TGTGCCACCAGCAGAGAAAGTAACTCACCCCTCCACTTT. This sequence encodes CATSRESNSPLHF.

The rearrangement joins TRBV7-9 to TRBJ1-2, with a tentative D call TRBD1 (5 bases). V was trimmed by 2 bases and J by 3 bases, leaving 10 bases between them. Germline-derived CDR1 and CDR2 are SEHNR and FQNEAQ (reference sequence). The CDR3 is 14 amino acids. DNA of the CDR3: TGTGCCAGCAGCTTAACCCAGGGCCACTATGGCTACACCTTC. Translated: CASSLTQGHYGYTF.

The chain joins TRBV30 to TRBJ2-7; 11 bases map to TRBD1. Per germline, CDR1 GTSNPN and CDR2 SVGIG (reference sequence). J was trimmed by 3 bases and V by 5 bases; bases with no gene match: 0. The length of the CDR3 is 12 residues. In DNA, the CDR3 is TGTGCCTGGGGGACAGGGGGCTACGAGCAGTACTTC. Protein: CAWGTGGYEQYF. The full variable domain, completed using reference TRBV30 and TRBJ2-7, is SQTIHQWPATLVQPVGSPLSLECTVEGTSNPNLYWYRQAAGRGLQLLFYSVGIGQISSEVPQNLSASRPQDRQFILSSKKLLLSDSGFYLCAWGTGGYEQYFGPGTRLTVT.

The chain combines TRBV18 with TRBJ2-7; TRBD1 matches at 9 bases. Trimming took 4 bases from V and 3 from J; bases not matched to a gene: 16. The CDR3 is made up of 18 amino acids. Looked up from germline, CDR1 is KGHSH and CDR2 is LQKENI. The CDR3: CASSRTTTAGQGNYEQYF. The CDR3, as DNA: TGTGCCAGCTCACGTACCACGACCGCGGGACAGGGTAACTACGAGCAGTACTTC.

The J gene is TRBJ2-5, the V gene TRBV9; D not resolved. Per germline, CDR1 SGDLS and CDR2 YYNGEE. The ends were cut back, 3 bases at V and 1 base at J, with 4 bases in the middle. The CDR3 consists of 12 residues. CDR3 DNA sequence: TGTGCCAGCAGCGGGGCCCAAGAGACCCAGTACTTC. Residues: CASSGAQETQYF.

There are a few counts of this clone. This rearrangement joins TRBV28 to TRBJ1-1; D gene uncertain. Between the trimmed V and J ends, which lost 5 bases and 0 bases, there was a span of 10 bases. Germline V gene data show CDR1 as MDHEN and CDR2 as SYDVKM. The CDR3 consists of 14 residues. The CDR3 loop reads CASSPGSMNTEAFF. In DNA form, the CDR3 reads TGTGCCAGCAGTCCCGGCAGCATGAACACTGAAGCTTTCTTT.

The V and J genes are TRBV15 and TRBJ2-7; 8 positions agree with TRBD1. CDR1 is LNHNV and CDR2 is YYDKDF in the germline V gene (reference sequence). This CDR3 spans 15 amino acids. Losses at the gene ends were 0 bases for V and 3 bases for J; bases not matched to a gene: 4. The CDR3 protein is CATSREPGGVYEQYF. For the CDR3, the DNA is TGTGCCACCAGCAGAGAACCAGGGGGCGTCTACGAGCAGTACTTC.

The V gene is TRBV7-3, the J gene TRBJ1-2; 8 bases fit TRBD1. The CDR3 loop spans 14 amino acids. CDR1 is SGHTA and CDR2 is FQGTGA in the germline V gene. Trimming at V came to 8 bases and at J to 8 bases, leaving 13 bases not matched to a gene. As DNA, the CDR3 is TGTGCCAGCGGGACAGGCGCGTTGGGAGGGGGCTACACCTTC. Amino acid sequence: CASGTGALGGGYTF.

V and J are TRBV6-1 and TRBJ2-7, with TRBD2 as a possible D gene (6 bases). Germline V gene sequence: CDR1 MNHNS, CDR2 SASEGT. The CDR3 is made up of 13 amino acids. Between the trimmed V and J ends, which lost 7 bases and 0 bases, there was a span of 10 bases. For the CDR3, the DNA is TGTGCCAGCAAAGGGACTTACTCCTACGAGCAGTACTTC. Protein product: CASKGTYSYEQYF.

The chain has TRBV6-5 and TRBJ2-7, with D perhaps being TRBD1 or TRBD2 (5 bases each). Trimming shortened V by 2 bases and J by 3 bases, and 8 bases separated the two germline ends. CDR1 MNHEY and CDR2 SVGAGI come from the germline V gene. This CDR3 contains 13 residues. The CDR3 DNA reads as TGTGCCAGCAGTTACCGGGGCTACTACGAGCAGTACTTC. Translated: CASSYRGYYEQYF.

This chain uses TRBV6-6 with TRBJ1-2; D is unresolved. The CDR3 is 12 amino acids. Germline values: CDR1 MNHNY, CDR2 SVGAGI (reference sequence). Trimming left V 4 bases short and J 6 bases short, with 9 bases between. The CDR3 loop is CASSFGRDGYTF. The CDR3, as DNA: TGTGCCAGCAGTTTCGGTAGAGATGGCTACACCTTC.

A note on this clone: At one of its ends the junction is not consistent with the germline gene, which may arise from a read error. V usage is TRBV5-6 and J usage is TRBJ2-7; the D gene is possibly TRBD2 (7 bases). The CDR3 consists of 12 residues. Per the germline V gene, CDR1 is SGHDT and CDR2 is YYEEEE. CDR3 sequence (DNA): TGTGCCAGCAGCCCTGACCGGGGGGCTCTCGACTTC. Amino acids: CASSPDRGALDF.

The chain uses TRBV5-1 and TRBJ2-7; 9 nucleotides line up with TRBD2. The length of the CDR3 is 15 residues. Germline lookup yields CDR1 SGHRS and CDR2 YFSETQ. Trimming took 4 bases from V and 1 from J; bases not matched to a gene: 6. The CDR3 sequence: CASSQGTSTSYEQYF. The CDR3 DNA follows: TGCGCCAGCAGCCAAGGGACTAGCACATCCTACGAGCAGTACTTC.

The chain has TRBV7-7 and TRBJ2-5, with TRBD2 identical over 12 bases. V lost 1 base to trimming and J lost 5 bases; unmatched junction nucleotides: 2. The CDR3 spans 15 residues. CDR1 is SSHAT and CDR2 is FNYEAQ in the germline V gene (reference sequence). The CDR3 DNA follows: TGTGCCAGCAGCTTAGGCACTAGCGGGGGGGAGACCCAGTACTTC. It yields the protein CASSLGTSGGETQYF.

The V call is TRBV2, the J call TRBJ1-4; 7 bases agree with TRBD1. The CDR3 consists of 13 residues. The germline CDR1 and CDR2 sequences are SNHLY and FYNNEI. V trimming: 7 bases; J trimming: 7 bases; junction bases outside the gene matches: 6. This CDR3 is CASKIGTAEKLFF. The CDR3 DNA reads TGTGCCAGCAAGATCGGGACAGCTGAAAAACTGTTTTTT.

This clone was picked up a small number of times. J is TRBJ1-1 and V is TRBV18; tentatively, D is TRBD1 (5 bases). The length of the CDR3 is 13 residues. Trimming pared 0 bases from V and 5 bases from J, leaving 7 bases between. Germline CDR1 is KGHSH and CDR2 is LQKENI. The CDR3 DNA reads as TGTGCCAGCTCACCACCGGGGGGAACTGAAGCTTTCTTT. Residues: CASSPPGGTEAFF.

The chain uses TRBV25-1 and TRBJ2-1; TRBD2 agrees at 9 bases. This CDR3 has 17 residues. Germline-derived CDR1 and CDR2 are MGHDK and SYGVNS. V was pared by 3 bases and J by 4 bases, with 10 bases of the junction left unmatched. CDR3 sequence (DNA): TGTGCCAGCAGTGATTTGGTGGGCGGGGGGGGATACAATGAGCAGTTCTTC. This codes for CASSDLVGGGGYNEQFF.

This chain links TRBV20-1 with TRBJ2-1; D not resolved. CDR1 DFQATT and CDR2 SNEGSKA come from the germline V gene (reference sequence). This CDR3 contains 11 residues. V was cut by 6 bases and J by 12 bases, with 15 bases left in between. The CDR3 reads CSAHQTPRQFF. CDR3 DNA: TGCAGTGCACACCAAACTCCGAGGCAGTTCTTC.

The genes are TRBV15 and TRBJ1-5; TRBD1 matches at 9 bases. This CDR3 region has 18 residues. The germline V gene has CDR1 LNHNV and CDR2 YYDKDF (reference sequence). The V segment lost 3 bases and the J segment 7 bases; nucleotides outside the gene matches: 16. The DNA of the CDR3 is TGTGCCACCAGCAGGGGCAGCGGGACAGGGTATCGAGGACAGCCCCAGCATTTT. It codes for CATSRGSGTGYRGQPQHF.

The chain uses TRBV4-3 and TRBJ2-1; the D is unclear. The CDR3 length is 15 residues. Trimming left V 0 bases short and J 4 bases short, with 10 bases between. Germline lookup yields CDR1 LGHNA and CDR2 YSLEER. CDR3 protein: CASSQEGRGYNEQFF. CDR3 DNA: TGCGCCAGCAGCCAAGAAGGCAGAGGTTACAATGAGCAGTTCTTC.

The V and J genes are TRBV19 and TRBJ1-6; no clear D gene. CDR3 length: 15 amino acids. Trimming removed 10 bases at V and 0 bases at J, with 13 bases between. Germline-derived CDR1 and CDR2 are LNHDA and SQIVND (reference sequence). CDR3 bases: TGTGCCACCGCTTTCGGTAACTCCTATAATTCACCCCTCCACTTT. Its protein is CATAFGNSYNSPLHF. Full variable domain (rest looked up from reference TRBV19 and TRBJ1-6): DGGITQSPKYLFRKEGQNVTLSCEQNLNHDAMYWYRQDPGQGLRLIYYSQIVNDFQKGDIAEGYSVSREKKESFPLTVTSAQKNPTAFYLCATAFGNSYNSPLHFGNGTRLTVT.

CDR3 nucleotides: TGTGCCTGGAGTGTTCAAGTCGGTAGCAATCAGCCCCAGCATTTT. It encodes CAWSVQVGSNQPQHF. The chain combines TRBV30 with TRBJ1-5; D ambiguous. V gave up 0 bases and J gave up 0 bases, with 9 bases separating them. The CDR3 covers 15 residues. Germline V CDR1 and CDR2: GTSNPN, SVGIG (reference sequence).

The gene calls are TRBV10-2 and TRBJ2-2, with 8 bases aligning to TRBD1. With V trimmed by 6 bases and J by 7 bases, 16 bases remained unmatched. The germline CDR1 and CDR2 sequences are WSHSY and SAAADI. This CDR3 contains 17 residues. The CDR3 DNA sequence: TGCGCCAGCAGGGAGGTAATCCGAGACAGGGGCGGCGGGGAGCTGTTTTTT. It is translated as CASREVIRDRGGGELFF.

There are a few counts of this clone. The chain links TRBV5-1 to TRBJ2-3; a possible D gene is TRBD2 (6 bases). V gave up 4 bases and J gave up 1 base, with 13 bases separating them. Looked up from germline, CDR1 is SGHRS and CDR2 is YFSETQ. CDR3 length equals 15 residues. The CDR3: CASSHGTPRTDTQYF. The CDR3 DNA reads as TGCGCCAGCAGCCACGGGACTCCCCGCACAGATACGCAGTATTTT.

The chain has TRBV5-1 and TRBJ2-3; D remains unclear. The CDR3 spans 14 residues. In germline, CDR1 is SGHRS, CDR2 YFSETQ. V was pared by 3 bases and J by 2 bases, with 10 bases between. CDR3 residues: CASSWAAYTDTQYF. CDR3 nucleotide sequence: TGCGCCAGCAGCTGGGCGGCTTACACAGATACGCAGTATTTT.

The chain couples TRBV9 to TRBJ2-7; TRBD1 or TRBD2 may be the D gene (6 bases each). CDR1 SGDLS and CDR2 YYNGEE come from the germline V gene. This CDR3 is built from 15 residues. V lost 4 bases and J lost 9, with 23 bases in between. CDR3 in amino acids: CASSPRGDTSRGQYF. The CDR3 nucleotides are TGTGCCAGCAGCCCAAGGGGGGACACCTCTCGAGGGCAGTACTTC.

The genes are TRBV6-5 and TRBJ2-5, with D possibly matching TRBD2 (6 bases). The ends were cut back, 6 bases at V and 0 bases at J, with 11 bases in the middle. Germline CDR1 reads MNHEY; CDR2 reads SVGAGI. This CDR3 contains 14 residues. CDR3 in amino acids: CASRLAYHQETQYF. In DNA form, the CDR3 reads TGTGCCAGCAGGCTAGCGTACCACCAAGAGACCCAGTACTTC.